These 16 T cell receptor beta chains were all obtained from the same sample, sequenced in a study of CD4 T cells in relation to SARS-CoV-2 and coronaviruses. Measured with immunoSEQ multiplex PCR; TCRdb has only the in-frame clones, and not every one. The repertoire holds roughly 30,000 clones, with over 60% as singletons. No cognate antigen is known for these TCRs. The specimen was memory CD4+ T cells from PBMCs, cultured in vitro. The receptors were gathered from an adult with COVID-19.

The J gene is TRBJ2-1, the V gene TRBV28, with 7 bases aligning to TRBD2. This CDR3 is 12 amino acids long. Germline CDR1 MDHEN, CDR2 SYDVKM. The J segment lost 12 bases and the V segment lost 3 bases, leaving 5 bases of the junction unmatched. The CDR3 here is CASSLGTIGQFF. DNA of the CDR3: TGTGCCAGCAGTTTGGGGACTATCGGGCAGTTCTTC.

This clone has a handful of counts. The chain combines TRBV5-1 with TRBJ2-1, with TRBD1 matching over 8 bases. This CDR3 contains 14 residues. With 2 bases clipped from V and 8 bases from J, the junction kept 6 bases outside the gene matches. Germline V gives CDR1 SGHRS, CDR2 YFSETQ. The CDR3 loop is CASSLTQGADEQFF. The CDR3 DNA is TGCGCCAGCAGCTTAACGCAGGGGGCCGATGAGCAGTTCTTC.

The chain uses TRBV5-4 and TRBJ2-5, with 7 bases lining up with TRBD1. V was pared by 7 bases and J by 2 bases, with 5 bases of the junction left unmatched. This CDR3 contains 13 residues. Germline-derived CDR1 and CDR2 are SGHNT and YYREEE (reference sequence). The CDR3 region is CASQGQAQETQYF. In nucleotides, the CDR3 is TGTGCCAGCCAAGGACAGGCTCAAGAGACCCAGTACTTC.

The V gene is TRBV5-5, the J gene TRBJ2-7; TRBD1 might be the D (6 bases). V lost 1 base and J lost 3, with 11 bases in between. The germline V gene has CDR1 SGHKS and CDR2 YYEKEE (reference sequence). The CDR3 spans 14 residues. The CDR3 loop reads CASSLPGQNYEQYF. The CDR3 coding sequence is TGTGCCAGCAGCTTGCCTGGACAGAACTACGAGCAGTACTTC. The full variable domain, completed using reference TRBV5-5 and TRBJ2-7, is DAGVTQSPTHLIKTRGQQVTLRCSPISGHKSVSWYQQVLGQGPQFIFQYYEKEERGRGNFPDRFSARQFPNYSSELNVNALLLGDSALYLCASSLPGQNYEQYFGPGTRLTVT.

The chain employs TRBV27 and TRBJ2-7; D unclear. This CDR3 region has 11 residues. The germline gives CDR1 MNHEY, CDR2 SMNVEV (reference sequence). Trimming pared 5 bases from V and 3 bases from J, leaving 5 bases between. Here the CDR3 DNA reads TGTGCCAGCAGTAAAGTCTACGAGCAGTACTTC. It encodes CASSKVYEQYF.

This chain uses TRBV2 with TRBJ2-6; D gene ambiguous. Germline lookup yields CDR1 SNHLY and CDR2 FYNNEI. CDR3 length: 14 amino acids. V shed 5 bases and J shed 4 bases, with 9 bases lying between them. This CDR3 is CASSNTRGANVLTF. In nucleotides, the CDR3 is TGTGCCAGCAGTAACACCCGGGGGGCCAACGTCCTGACTTTC.

This sequence joins TRBV20-1 and TRBJ2-7; D may correspond to TRBD1 or TRBD2 (6 bases each). The CDR3 extends over 10 amino acids. V lost 3 bases and J lost 9, with 9 bases in between. Germline V CDR1 and CDR2: DFQATT, SNEGSKA (reference sequence). This CDR3 is CSASKGGQYF. CDR3 nucleotides: TGCAGTGCTAGTAAGGGGGGGCAGTACTTC.

The chain recombines TRBV7-2 with TRBJ2-5, with TRBD1 as a possible D gene (6 bases). The CDR3 is 15 amino acids. Trimming pared 1 base from V and 5 bases from J, leaving 14 bases between. CDR1 and CDR2 from the germline V gene are SGHTA and FQGNSA. The CDR3 loop reads CASSLGQAGWETQYF. In DNA form, the CDR3 reads TGTGCCAGCAGCTTAGGACAGGCGGGTTGGGAGACCCAGTACTTC.

The DNA of the CDR3 is TGTGCCAGCAGTGAAAGGATGATTTCCTACGAGCAGTACTTC. Translation: CASSERMISYEQYF. V gene TRBV6-1 combines with J gene TRBJ2-7, with unresolved D. The germline V and J ends were trimmed by 2 bases and 1 base, with 9 bases remaining between them. CDR1 and CDR2 from the germline V gene are MNHNS and SASEGT. There are 14 residues in the CDR3.

The J gene is TRBJ2-1, the V gene TRBV5-8; no firm D call. Trimming cost V 5 bases and J 6 bases, with 18 bases left between them. CDR3 length: 15 amino acids. Looked up from germline, CDR1 is SGHTS and CDR2 is YDEGEE. Here the CDR3 reads CASSARDAPSNEQFF. The CDR3 nucleotides read TGTGCCAGCAGTGCCCGTGACGCCCCGAGCAATGAGCAGTTCTTC.

V and J are TRBV6-6 and TRBJ2-3; a possible D gene is TRBD2 (5 bases). Germline V gene lookup returns CDR1 MNHNY and CDR2 SVGAGI (reference sequence). The CDR3 extends over 14 amino acids. V lost 2 bases, J lost 0 bases, and 6 bases lay in between. CDR3 sequence: CASSYGGSTDTQYF. The CDR3, as DNA: TGTGCCAGCAGTTACGGCGGGAGCACAGATACGCAGTATTTT.

This chain connects TRBV7-2 to TRBJ2-7, with 13 bases lining up with TRBD2. V shed 1 base, J shed 4 bases, and the junction held 4 bases outside the gene matches. The CDR3 is 16 residues long. Germline assignment: CDR1 SGHTA and CDR2 FQGNSA. CDR3: CASSLDRTSGSYEQYF. CDR3 bases: TGTGCCAGCAGCTTAGATAGGACTAGCGGGAGTTACGAGCAGTACTTC.

The rearrangement links TRBV19 to TRBJ1-1; 9 bases match TRBD1. Losses at the gene ends were 8 bases for V and 1 base for J; bases not matched to a gene: 2. CDR3 length: 13 residues. The germline CDR1 and CDR2 sequences are LNHDA and SQIVND (reference sequence). CDR3 loop: CASEGQGNTEAFF. In nucleotides, the CDR3 is TGTGCCAGTGAGGGACAGGGGAACACTGAAGCTTTCTTT.

The chain carries TRBV7-8 and TRBJ2-3; 10 nucleotides match TRBD1. The CDR3 loop spans 16 amino acids. After removal of 2 bases from V and 1 base from J, the junction contained 3 bases not matched to a gene. Germline values: CDR1 SGHVS, CDR2 FQNEAQ. The CDR3 DNA sequence: TGTGCCAGCAGCTTAACCGGGACAGGGGGCACAGATACGCAGTATTTT. Protein sequence: CASSLTGTGGTDTQYF.

This rearrangement joins TRBV19 to TRBJ1-1, with D hard to call. CDR1 is LNHDA, CDR2 SQIVND, per germline (reference sequence). Trimming took off 3 bases at V and 2 bases at J, with 13 bases between the two ends. The CDR3 length is 15 residues. CDR3 residues: CASSISSGLNTEAFF. CDR3 sequence (DNA): TGTGCCAGTAGTATTTCTTCTGGACTCAACACTGAAGCTTTCTTT.

The CDR3 bases are TGTGCCAGCAGTTACCAAGAAAATTCACCCCTCCACTTT. Its protein product is CASSYQENSPLHF. The chain is built from TRBV6-6 and TRBJ1-6; D unresolved. The CDR3 sequence is 13 residues long. The V end was cut by 2 bases, the J end by 7 bases, with 6 bases between. CDR1 and CDR2 (germline): MNHNY, SVGAGI (reference sequence).